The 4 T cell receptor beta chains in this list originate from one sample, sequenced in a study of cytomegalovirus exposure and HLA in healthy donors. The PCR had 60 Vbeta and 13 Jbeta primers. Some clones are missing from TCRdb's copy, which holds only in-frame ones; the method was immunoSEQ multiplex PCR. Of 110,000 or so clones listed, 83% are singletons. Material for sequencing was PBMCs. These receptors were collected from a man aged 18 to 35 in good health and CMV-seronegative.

CDR3: CASSFRSGLSYEQYF. CDR3 bases: TGTGCCAGCAGCTTTCGTTCAGGTTTATCCTACGAGCAGTACTTC. The chain links TRBV5-6 to TRBJ2-7, with D unresolved. Germline-derived CDR1 and CDR2 are SGHDT and YYEEEE. Trimming removed 2 bases at V and 1 base at J, with 13 bases between. This CDR3 has 15 residues.

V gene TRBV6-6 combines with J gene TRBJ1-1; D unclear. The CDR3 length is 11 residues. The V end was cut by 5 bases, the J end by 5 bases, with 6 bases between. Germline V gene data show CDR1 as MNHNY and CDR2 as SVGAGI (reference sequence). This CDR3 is CASSRETEAFF. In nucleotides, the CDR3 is TGTGCCAGCAGTAGAGAAACTGAAGCTTTCTTT.

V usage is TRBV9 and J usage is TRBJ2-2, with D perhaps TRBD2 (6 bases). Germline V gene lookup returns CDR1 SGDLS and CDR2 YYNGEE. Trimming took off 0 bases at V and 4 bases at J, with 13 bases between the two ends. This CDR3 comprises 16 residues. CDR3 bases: TGTGCCAGCAGCGTAGAGTCGGGAGTGGCCACCGGGGAGCTGTTTTTT. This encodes CASSVESGVATGELFF.

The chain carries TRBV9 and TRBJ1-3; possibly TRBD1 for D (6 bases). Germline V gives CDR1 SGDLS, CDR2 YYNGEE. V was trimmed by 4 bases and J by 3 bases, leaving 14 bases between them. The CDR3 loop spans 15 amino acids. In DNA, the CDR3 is TGTGCCAGCAGCCACGGGGAAGGGGGTGGAAACACCATATATTTT. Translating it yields CASSHGEGGGNTIYF.